This T cell receptor (beta chain) was captured in a study of blood T cells in healthy people across ages. Findings and limits, study-wide: TCR beta diversity, measured per million T cells, fell in a roughly linear way with age. TCR beta diversity correlated strongly with naive T cell percentage.

Germline CDR1 reads SGHDN; CDR2 reads FVKESK. The CDR3 is 16 residues long. Trimming cost V 4 bases and J 5 bases, with 20 bases left between them. Primed by a sample-barcoded 5' primer and a J-beta primer mix, a second PCR proceeded for about 7 to 11 cycles. One entry per CDR3 protein, called by TCRdb with MiXCR from the 5' RACE reads. The sample lists fewer than 1,200,000 distinct CDR3 sequences, under 30% seen once, with approximately 0.75% in the top ten. Details on this clonotype: The antigen is undetermined.

These same records also appear under a second study, on T cells of mothers and their children. That paper notes: Sample barcodes and 2-4 random nucleotides came from the second PCR's M1S primer. Regardless of relatedness, pairs show thymic selection shaping TCR recombination output in a similar manner.

This clonotype was sampled from a girl aged 2 to 9 in good health. The rearrangement links TRBV14 to TRBJ2-5; tentatively, D is TRBD1 (6 bases). The specimen was blood. For the CDR3, the DNA is TGTGCCAGCAGCCCGACTATCGCGGGCCAGGGGGAGACCCAGTACTTC. Its translation is CASSPTIAGQGETQYF.